This TCR beta chain was recorded in a study of monozygotic twins with inflammatory bowel disease. With respect to this clonotype: The target antigen is unknown.

This CDR3 is built from 14 residues. The germline CDR1 and CDR2 sequences are SGHTA and FQGNSA. Study results and caveats: Resolution of different T cell subtypes was not achieved. Evidence did not back any single strong signal or clonotype linked to IBD.

Using the 5' RACE reads, TCRdb records one entry per CDR3 protein without DNA. The table for this sample gives roughly 170,000 distinct CDR3 sequences. This TCR came from a human donor with ulcerative colitis or Crohn's disease, or a healthy co-twin of an affected twin (not recorded which). This rearrangement joins TRBV7-2 to TRBJ2-1; TCRdb lists TRBD2, though no DNA is available to test this call. The sequencing input was blood. Here the CDR3 reads CASSLARGRSEQFF.